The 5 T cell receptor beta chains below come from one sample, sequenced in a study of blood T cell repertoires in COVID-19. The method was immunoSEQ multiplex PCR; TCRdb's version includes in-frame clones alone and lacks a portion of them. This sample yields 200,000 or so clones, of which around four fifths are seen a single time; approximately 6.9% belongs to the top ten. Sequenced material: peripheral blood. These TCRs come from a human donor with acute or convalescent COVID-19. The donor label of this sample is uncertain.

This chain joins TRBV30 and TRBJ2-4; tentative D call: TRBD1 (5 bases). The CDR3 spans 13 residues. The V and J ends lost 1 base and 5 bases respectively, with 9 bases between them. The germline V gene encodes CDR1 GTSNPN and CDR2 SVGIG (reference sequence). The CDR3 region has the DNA TGTGCCTGGAGTGAGGGCAGGGAAAACATTCAGTACTTC. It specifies CAWSEGRENIQYF.

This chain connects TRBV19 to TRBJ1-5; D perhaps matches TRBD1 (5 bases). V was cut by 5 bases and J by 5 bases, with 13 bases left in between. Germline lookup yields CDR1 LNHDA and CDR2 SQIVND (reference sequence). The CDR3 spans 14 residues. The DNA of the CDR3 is TGTGCCAGTAGTGTGCAGGGTTTCTATCAGCCCCAGCATTTT. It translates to CASSVQGFYQPQHF.

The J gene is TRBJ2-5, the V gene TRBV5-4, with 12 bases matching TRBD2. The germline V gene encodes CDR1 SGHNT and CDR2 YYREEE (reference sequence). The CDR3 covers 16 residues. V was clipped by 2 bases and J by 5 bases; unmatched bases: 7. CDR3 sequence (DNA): TGTGCCAGCAGCTTTCCTAGCGGGAGGGCCCGGGAGACCCAGTACTTC. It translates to CASSFPSGRARETQYF.

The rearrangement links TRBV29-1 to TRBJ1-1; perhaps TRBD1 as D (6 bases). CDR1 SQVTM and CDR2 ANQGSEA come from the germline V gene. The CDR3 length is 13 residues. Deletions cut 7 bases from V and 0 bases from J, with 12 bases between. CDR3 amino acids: CSAKGQMNTEAFF. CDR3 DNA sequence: TGCAGCGCCAAGGGACAAATGAACACTGAAGCTTTCTTT.

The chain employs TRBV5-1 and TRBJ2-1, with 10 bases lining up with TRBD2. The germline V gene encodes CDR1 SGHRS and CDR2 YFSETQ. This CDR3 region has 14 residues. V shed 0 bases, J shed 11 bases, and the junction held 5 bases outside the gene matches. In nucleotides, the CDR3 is TGCGCCAGCAGCTTGGAGCTAGCGGGAGACAAGCAGTTCTTC. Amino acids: CASSLELAGDKQFF.